One sample yielded the 24 T cell receptor beta chains listed below, sequenced in a study of neurological immune-mediated disorders. In TCRdb, the 5' RACE reads were re-called with MiXCR into one record per CDR3 protein. The sample lists approximately 85,000 distinct CDR3 sequences, around 4.5% occurring once. The sample's time point: longitudinal time-point 3. The source material was PBMCs. The receptors were gathered from a woman aged 60-75 years with multiple sclerosis.

The sample holds many counts of this clonotype. The J gene is TRBJ2-7, the V gene TRBV6-5, with 9 nucleotides matching TRBD1. The CDR3 has 16 amino acids. The junction had 10 bases not matched to a gene; V was cut back by 7 bases and J by 0 bases. CDR1 and CDR2 from the germline V gene are MNHEY and SVGAGI. CDR3 sequence: CASTNLGTGISYEQYF. The CDR3, as DNA: TGTGCCAGCACCAACCTCGGGACAGGGATCTCCTACGAGCAGTACTTC.

Many counts were recorded for this clonotype. This chain links TRBV29-1 with TRBJ2-5; D assignment may be TRBD1 or TRBD2 (6 bases each). From germline, CDR1 is SQVTM and CDR2 ANQGSEA. The length of the CDR3 is 12 residues. Trimming removed 3 bases from V and 4 bases from J, with 9 bases in between. The chain's CDR3 is CSVDRGRETQYF. CDR3 nucleotides: TGCAGCGTTGATCGGGGGCGAGAGACCCAGTACTTC.

Only a few counts were recorded for this clonotype. CDR3: CAWSVFPFYEQYF. The CDR3 DNA follows: TGTGCCTGGAGTGTGTTCCCTTTCTACGAGCAGTACTTC. The chain couples TRBV30 to TRBJ2-7, with unresolved D. V was trimmed by 0 bases and J by 3 bases, leaving 9 bases between them. The length of the CDR3 is 13 residues. Germline V CDR1 and CDR2: GTSNPN, SVGIG (reference sequence).

This clonotype was seen many times. The chain combines TRBV5-1 with TRBJ2-3, with 8 bases identical to TRBD1. CDR1 and CDR2 (germline): SGHRS, YFSETQ. The CDR3 runs 15 residues. The junction had 7 bases not matched to a gene; V was cut back by 3 bases and J by 4 bases. In nucleotides, the CDR3 is TGCGCCAGCAGCTGGGACAGGCGAGACGCAGATACGCAGTATTTT. It yields the protein CASSWDRRDADTQYF.

This clonotype was seen at least ten times. This chain connects TRBV5-1 to TRBJ1-6; no clear D. The V gene's germline CDR1 is SGHRS and CDR2 YFSETQ. The V and J ends lost 0 bases and 0 bases respectively, with 10 bases between them. This CDR3 contains 17 residues. Here the CDR3 reads CASSLDLESSYNSPLHF. Written as DNA, the CDR3 is TGCGCCAGCAGCTTGGATTTGGAATCCTCCTATAATTCACCCCTCCACTTT.

About this clonotype itself: A much larger clone differs by one base, so this may be a read error. The CDR3: CANSRIPGLASYEQYF. The CDR3 DNA follows: TGTGCCAACAGTCGAATACCGGGACTAGCTTCCTACGAGCAGTACTTC. The V gene is TRBV12-3 or TRBV12-4, the J gene TRBJ2-7; 9 positions agree with TRBD2. The CDR3 loop spans 16 amino acids.

By sample share, this clonotype is medium-sized (0.01 to 0.1%). V and J are TRBV15 and TRBJ1-1; D uncertain. CDR3 length equals 13 residues. V gave up 0 bases and J gave up 0 bases, with 2 bases separating them. Germline V gene data show CDR1 as LNHNV and CDR2 as YYDKDF (reference sequence). The CDR3 is CATSRELNTEAFF. The CDR3 nucleotides read TGTGCCACCAGCAGAGAATTGAACACTGAAGCTTTCTTT.

This clonotype was counted at least ten times. In DNA, the CDR3 is TGTGCCAGCAGCAAAATGAGGGTCGAGAATTCACCCCTCCACTTT. Amino acid sequence: CASSKMRVENSPLHF. The chain has TRBV21-1 and TRBJ1-6. TRBV21-1 is a pseudogene. This CDR3 is built from 15 residues.

This clonotype has a count of ten or more. The V call is TRBV14, the J call TRBJ1-2, with a tentative D call TRBD1 (5 bases). The CDR3 extends over 13 amino acids. With 4 bases removed from V and 4 bases from J, the gap between germline ends came to 10 bases. Germline CDR1 and CDR2: SGHDN and FVKESK. The DNA of the CDR3 is TGTGCCAGCAGCCCCATCGACAGCTATGGCTACACCTTC. This codes for CASSPIDSYGYTF.

In its sample, this clonotype was seen many times. The gene calls are TRBV5-1 and TRBJ2-7, with D perhaps matching TRBD2 (6 bases). The CDR3 runs to 15 residues. Germline-derived CDR1 and CDR2 are SGHRS and YFSETQ. Trimming took off 1 base at V and 4 bases at J, with 15 bases between the two ends. The CDR3: CASSLNGREAYEQYF. Written as DNA, the CDR3 is TGCGCCAGCAGCTTGAATGGCAGGGAGGCGTACGAGCAGTACTTC.

The table lists this clonotype with many counts. This chain links TRBV3-1 with TRBJ1-2; 7 bases fit TRBD1. Germline V CDR1 and CDR2: LGHDT, YNNKEL (reference sequence). This CDR3 region has 14 residues. Trimming at V came to 7 bases and at J to 8 bases, leaving 13 bases not matched to a gene. CDR3 in DNA: TGTGCCAGCACTATAGGCAGGGGGTTGGACGGCTACACCTTC. It translates to CASTIGRGLDGYTF.

As DNA, the CDR3 is TGCAGTGCTAGGTGGGATCTCGGCTATGGCTACACCTTC. Protein sequence: CSARWDLGYGYTF. This rearrangement joins TRBV20-1 to TRBJ1-2, with no clear D. From germline, CDR1 is DFQATT and CDR2 SNEGSKA (reference sequence). V was trimmed by 3 bases and J by 4 bases, leaving 12 bases between them. This CDR3 has 13 amino acids.

This clonotype was counted ten times or more. The rearrangement joins TRBV20-1 to TRBJ2-5; D gene unclear. This CDR3 region has 12 residues. CDR1 DFQATT and CDR2 SNEGSKA come from the germline V gene (reference sequence). Trimming cost V 0 bases and J 7 bases, with 9 bases left between them. The CDR3 DNA sequence: TGCAGTGCTAGAGATCCCATGGGGACCCAGTACTTC. Translated: CSARDPMGTQYF.

This clonotype was detected ten times or more. V is TRBV9 and J is TRBJ1-1; 7 bases fit TRBD1. The CDR3 runs 14 residues. Per germline, CDR1 SGDLS and CDR2 YYNGEE. V lost 0 bases to trimming and J lost 7 bases; unmatched junction nucleotides: 6. CDR3 bases: TGTGCCAGCAGCGTAGCGGCAGGGGGGGGTGAAGCTTTCTTT. Residues: CASSVAAGGGEAFF.

This clonotype was found many times. The V call is TRBV6-1, the J call TRBJ2-1; D is undetermined. The germline CDR1 and CDR2 sequences are MNHNS and SASEGT. V lost 0 bases to trimming and J lost 2 bases, with 11 bases between them. CDR3 length: 16 amino acids. CDR3 protein: CASSEARQPTYNEQFF. The CDR3 region has the DNA TGTGCCAGCAGTGAAGCGCGGCAACCAACCTACAATGAGCAGTTCTTC.

Ten or more counts support this clonotype. The chain employs TRBV7-2 and TRBJ2-5, with a tentative D call TRBD1 (5 bases). This CDR3 is 13 amino acids long. V lost 3 bases and J 5 bases, leaving 10 bases between the germline ends. CDR1 is SGHTA, CDR2 FQGNSA, per germline. The CDR3 sequence is CASSLWTRETQYF. Here the CDR3 DNA reads TGTGCCAGCAGCTTGTGGACACGTGAGACCCAGTACTTC.

The table lists this clonotype with a few counts. The chain employs TRBV20-1 and TRBJ2-3, with 8 bases aligning to TRBD2. The CDR3 length is 15 residues. The V segment lost 1 base and the J segment 2 bases; nucleotides outside the gene matches: 5. Germline CDR1 is DFQATT and CDR2 is SNEGSKA (reference sequence). CDR3 loop: CSARASGGITDTQYF. CDR3 DNA: TGCAGTGCTAGAGCCAGCGGGGGAATCACAGATACGCAGTATTTT.

Many counts were recorded for this clonotype. V gene TRBV28 combines with J gene TRBJ2-5; 7 positions match TRBD1. Trimming cost V 2 bases and J 2 bases; bases outside gene matches: 5. This CDR3 has 15 amino acids. In germline, CDR1 is MDHEN, CDR2 SYDVKM. In nucleotides, the CDR3 is TGTGCCAGCAGTTTAGTGGGACAGCTGCAAGAGACCCAGTACTTC. This translates into CASSLVGQLQETQYF.

This clonotype was detected only a few times. This may arise from a read error, as a much more abundant clone is one base away. The rearrangement joins TRBV20-1 to TRBJ2-5; a weak D match, TRBD1 (5 bases). Trimming cost V 6 bases and J 5 bases, with 16 bases left between them. Germline V gene data show CDR1 as DFQATT and CDR2 as SNEGSKA (reference sequence). The CDR3 is 13 amino acids. The CDR3 DNA reads as TGCAGTGCCACAGGCACAGCAACTGAGACCCAGTACTTC. Translation: CSATGTATETQYF.

This clonotype came up many times. The chain recombines TRBV14 with TRBJ1-6, with a weak D call TRBD1 (5 bases). With 1 base removed from V and 8 bases from J, the gap between germline ends came to 15 bases. The CDR3 consists of 16 residues. In germline, CDR1 is SGHDN, CDR2 FVKESK. DNA for the CDR3: TGTGCCAGCAGCCAAGTTGCGGGACGTTGGGATTCACCCCTCCACTTT. Residues: CASSQVAGRWDSPLHF.

This clonotype occurred many times. The chain is built from TRBV13 and TRBJ2-3; 10 bases map to TRBD2. The V gene end was trimmed by 4 bases and the J gene end by 2 bases; junction bases not matched to a gene: 6. The CDR3 sequence is 16 residues long. Germline CDR1 is PRHDT and CDR2 is FYEKMQ (reference sequence). The CDR3 DNA follows: TGTGCCAGCAGCTCTAGAGCGGGGGGGTACACAGATACGCAGTATTTT. The encoded protein is CASSSRAGGYTDTQYF.

Many counts were recorded for this clonotype. V gene TRBV7-8 combines with J gene TRBJ2-1; TRBD1 is a possible D gene (5 bases). Trimming took 5 bases from V and 5 from J, leaving 13 bases between them. From germline, CDR1 is SGHVS and CDR2 FQNEAQ. The CDR3 consists of 14 residues. The CDR3 DNA reads TGTGCCAGCAGCCGACTCACAGGCGACAATGAGCAGTTCTTC. Protein product: CASSRLTGDNEQFF. Based on the CDR3 plus reference TRBV7-8 and TRBJ2-1, the full variable domain is GAGVSQSPRYKVAKRGQDVALRCDPISGHVSLFWYQQALGQGPEFLTYFQNEAQLDKSGLPSDRFFAERPEGSVSTLKIQRTQQEDSAVYLCASSRLTGDNEQFFGPGTRLTVL.

The table lists this clonotype with many counts. The rearrangement joins TRBV20-1 to TRBJ2-1; 8 bases agree with TRBD1. Germline lookup yields CDR1 DFQATT and CDR2 SNEGSKA (reference sequence). J lost 0 bases, V lost 6 bases, and 13 bases had no gene match. The CDR3 totals 17 residues. CDR3 sequence (DNA): TGCAGTGCCCCTAACAAGGGGACAGGAAGCTCCTACAATGAGCAGTTCTTC. Translation gives CSAPNKGTGSSYNEQFF.

This clonotype was recorded many times. The J gene is TRBJ2-1, the V gene TRBV6-6, with 9 positions matching TRBD2. CDR3 length equals 15 residues. V trimming: 5 bases; J trimming: 8 bases; junction bases outside the gene matches: 10. CDR1 is MNHNY, CDR2 SVGAGI, per germline (reference sequence). The CDR3 reads CASSPQGRGGDEQFF. CDR3 bases: TGTGCCAGCAGTCCACAGGGGCGGGGGGGCGATGAGCAGTTCTTC.